The entry that follows covers one T cell receptor (beta chain) sequence. This entry comes from a study of blood T cell repertoires in COVID-19. Study background: Specimens from acute and convalescent COVID-19 originated in the United States, Italy and Spain. T cells, B-cell-depleted T cells, or PBMCs provided the cDNA or gDNA that served as material.

From germline, CDR1 is SGHTA and CDR2 FQGNSA. Trimming cost V 5 bases and J 1 base; bases outside gene matches: 5. The CDR3 loop spans 16 amino acids. As processed by the authors: From reference gene primer amplification, estimates of nucleated cell counts were derived. Method: immunoSEQ multiplex PCR; TCRdb's copy keeps in-frame clones and lacks some. The DNA gave D and trimming, while V, J and clone size come from that table. In the table there are 250,000 to 350,000 clones, around 85% of which are singletons. The source is a human donor with COVID-19, enrolled during active disease. The donor label of this sample is uncertain. The chain couples TRBV7-2 to TRBJ2-2; 9 bases line up with TRBD2. The sample consisted of peripheral blood. The CDR3 sequence: CASSTLSGRNTGELFF. The DNA of the CDR3 is TGTGCCAGCAGCACCCTTAGCGGGAGGAACACCGGGGAGCTGTTTTTT.